This T cell receptor (beta chain) comes out of a study of blood T cell repertoires in COVID-19. Across the study: Acute-phase and convalescent COVID-19 samples originated in the United States, Italy and Spain. T cells, B-cell-depleted T cells, or PBMCs provided the cDNA or gDNA that served as material.

Original processing methods: Counts of nucleated cells, estimated from reference gene primer amplification, were obtained. Measured with immunoSEQ multiplex PCR; TCRdb has only the in-frame clones, and not every one. V and J calls and clone size are copied from that table; D and trimming were computed from the DNA. The sample yields around 260,000 clones, approximately 86% seen once. The CDR3 covers 16 residues. With V trimmed by 5 bases and J by 5 bases, 12 bases remained unmatched. Germline CDR1 is SGHTA and CDR2 is FQGNSA. The sequence came from a man aged 35 to 55 who had recovered from COVID-19. This chain links TRBV7-2 with TRBJ2-5; TRBD2 agrees at 9 bases. The sample was peripheral blood. The CDR3 DNA reads as TGTGCCAGCAGCCCCCAAAGGACTAGCGTGCACGAGACCCAGTACTTC. Amino acids: CASSPQRTSVHETQYF.